Sequencing of this TCR beta chain was carried out in a study of cytomegalovirus exposure and HLA in healthy donors. The PCR was carried out with 60 Vbeta primers and 13 Jbeta primers. The assay was immunoSEQ multiplex PCR, and TCRdb's table has in-frame clones only and misses some. This table holds approximately 190,000 clones, roughly 87% found once. The sequence was collected from a boy between 2 and 10 years old in good health and CMV-seronegative. The sequencing input was PBMCs.

The CDR3, as DNA: TGTGCCAGCAGCTTGGTGAGCGGGGTGGCTAGCACAGATACGCAGTATTTT. This gives the protein CASSLVSGVASTDTQYF. V is TRBV7-2 and J is TRBJ2-3; 7 nucleotides match TRBD2. Germline V gene sequence: CDR1 SGHTA, CDR2 FQGNSA. The junction had 9 bases not matched to a gene; V was cut back by 3 bases and J by 0 bases. The CDR3 loop spans 17 amino acids.